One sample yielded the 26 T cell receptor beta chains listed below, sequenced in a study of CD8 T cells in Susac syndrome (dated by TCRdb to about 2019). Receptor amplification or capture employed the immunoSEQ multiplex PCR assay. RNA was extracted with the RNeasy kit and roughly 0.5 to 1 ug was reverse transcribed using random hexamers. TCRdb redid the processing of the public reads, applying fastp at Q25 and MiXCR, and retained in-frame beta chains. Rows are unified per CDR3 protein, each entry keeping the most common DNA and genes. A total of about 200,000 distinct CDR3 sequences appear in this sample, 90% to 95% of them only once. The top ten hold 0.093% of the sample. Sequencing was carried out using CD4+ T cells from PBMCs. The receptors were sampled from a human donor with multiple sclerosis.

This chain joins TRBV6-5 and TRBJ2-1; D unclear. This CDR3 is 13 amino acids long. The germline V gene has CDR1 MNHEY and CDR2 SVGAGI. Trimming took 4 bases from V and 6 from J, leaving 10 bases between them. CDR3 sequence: CASSSKGGNEQFF. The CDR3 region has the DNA TGTGCCAGCAGTTCCAAGGGCGGCAATGAGCAGTTCTTC.

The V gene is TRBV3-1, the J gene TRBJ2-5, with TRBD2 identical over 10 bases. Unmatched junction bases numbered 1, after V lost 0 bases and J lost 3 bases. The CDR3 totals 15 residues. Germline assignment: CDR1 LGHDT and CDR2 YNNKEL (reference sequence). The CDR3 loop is CASSQDGTSEETQYF. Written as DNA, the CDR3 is TGTGCCAGCAGCCAAGATGGGACTAGCGAAGAGACCCAGTACTTC.

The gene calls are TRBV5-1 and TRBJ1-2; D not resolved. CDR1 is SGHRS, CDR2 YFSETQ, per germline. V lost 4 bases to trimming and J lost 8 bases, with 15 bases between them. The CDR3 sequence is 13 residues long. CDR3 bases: TGCGCCAGCAGCCTTGAGCAGGTTGGCGGCTACACCTTC. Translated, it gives CASSLEQVGGYTF.

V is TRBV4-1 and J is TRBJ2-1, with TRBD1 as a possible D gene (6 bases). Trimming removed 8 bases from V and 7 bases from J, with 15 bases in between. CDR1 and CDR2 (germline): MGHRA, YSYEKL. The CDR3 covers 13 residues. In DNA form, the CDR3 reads TGCGCCAGCGGGAAAGTGGGGGCTAATGAGCAGTTCTTC. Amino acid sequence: CASGKVGANEQFF.

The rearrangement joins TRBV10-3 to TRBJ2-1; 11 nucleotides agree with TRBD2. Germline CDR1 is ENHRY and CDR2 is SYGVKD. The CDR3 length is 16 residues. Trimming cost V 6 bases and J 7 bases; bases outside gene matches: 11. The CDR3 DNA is TGTGCCATCAGACCGATCTCTAGCGGGAGGCGAAATGAGCAGTTCTTC. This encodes CAIRPISSGRRNEQFF.

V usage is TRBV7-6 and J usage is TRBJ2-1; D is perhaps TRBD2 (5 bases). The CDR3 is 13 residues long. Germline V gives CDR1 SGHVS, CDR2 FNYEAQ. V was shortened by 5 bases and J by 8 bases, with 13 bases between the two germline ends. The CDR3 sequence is CASSRTYGDEQFF. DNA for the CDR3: TGTGCCAGCAGCCGTACTTACGGGGATGAGCAGTTCTTC.

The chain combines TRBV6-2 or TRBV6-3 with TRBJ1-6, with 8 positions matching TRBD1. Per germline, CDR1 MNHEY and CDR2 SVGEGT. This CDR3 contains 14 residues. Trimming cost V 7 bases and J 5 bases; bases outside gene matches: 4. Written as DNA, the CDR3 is TGTGCCAGCATCAGGGGGCAGGATAATTCACCCCTCCACTTT. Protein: CASIRGQDNSPLHF.

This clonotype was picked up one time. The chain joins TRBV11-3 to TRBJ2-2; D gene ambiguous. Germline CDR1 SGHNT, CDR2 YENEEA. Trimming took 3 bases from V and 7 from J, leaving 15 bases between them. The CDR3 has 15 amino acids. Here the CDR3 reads CASSFHSSTSGELFF. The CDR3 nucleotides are TGTGCCAGCAGCTTCCACTCGAGCACCAGCGGGGAGCTGTTTTTT.

CDR3 DNA: TGTGCCAGCAGGCTACAGGCGGGAACCCAGGCCTACGAGCAGTACTTC. As protein: CASRLQAGTQAYEQYF. The chain recombines TRBV12-3 or TRBV12-4 with TRBJ2-7; tentative D call: TRBD2 (6 bases). V lost 6 bases, J lost 2 bases, and 20 bases lay in between. This CDR3 contains 16 residues.

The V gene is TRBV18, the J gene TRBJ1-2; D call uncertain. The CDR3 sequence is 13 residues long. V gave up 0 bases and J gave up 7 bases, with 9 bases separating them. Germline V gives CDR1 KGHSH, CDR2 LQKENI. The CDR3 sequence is CASSPPWLGGYTF. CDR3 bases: TGTGCCAGCTCACCACCGTGGTTAGGTGGCTACACCTTC.

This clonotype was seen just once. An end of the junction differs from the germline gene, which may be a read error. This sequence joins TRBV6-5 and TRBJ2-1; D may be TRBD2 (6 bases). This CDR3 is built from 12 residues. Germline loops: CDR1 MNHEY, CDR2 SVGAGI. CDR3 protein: CASSPRGGVKLF. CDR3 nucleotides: TGTGCCAGCAGCCCCCGAGGAGGGGTAAAGCTCTTC.

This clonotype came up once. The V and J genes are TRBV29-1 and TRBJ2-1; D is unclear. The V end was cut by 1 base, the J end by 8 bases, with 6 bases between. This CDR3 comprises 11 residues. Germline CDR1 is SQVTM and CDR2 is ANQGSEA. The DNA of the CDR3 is TGCAGCGTTGAAGGGGTTTATGAGCAGTTCTTC. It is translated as CSVEGVYEQFF.

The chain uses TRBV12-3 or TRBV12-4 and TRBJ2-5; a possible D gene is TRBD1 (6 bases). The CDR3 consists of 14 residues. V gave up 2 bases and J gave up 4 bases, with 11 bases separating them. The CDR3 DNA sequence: TGTGCCAGCAGTTTACGAGGGGGAAGAGAGACCCAGTACTTC. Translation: CASSLRGGRETQYF.

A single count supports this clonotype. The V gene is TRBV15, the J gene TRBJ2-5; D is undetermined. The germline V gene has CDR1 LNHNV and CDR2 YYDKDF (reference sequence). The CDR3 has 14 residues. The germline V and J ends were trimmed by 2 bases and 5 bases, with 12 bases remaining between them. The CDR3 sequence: CATSRFQIPETQYF. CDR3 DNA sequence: TGTGCCACCAGCAGATTTCAGATCCCGGAGACCCAGTACTTC.

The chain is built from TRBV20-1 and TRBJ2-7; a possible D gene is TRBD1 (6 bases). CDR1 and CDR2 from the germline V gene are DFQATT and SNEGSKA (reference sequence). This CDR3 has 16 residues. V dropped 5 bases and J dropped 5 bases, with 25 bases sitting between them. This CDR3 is CSASWISTGISHEQYF. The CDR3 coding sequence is TGCAGTGCTTCATGGATTTCCACAGGGATAAGCCACGAGCAGTACTTC.

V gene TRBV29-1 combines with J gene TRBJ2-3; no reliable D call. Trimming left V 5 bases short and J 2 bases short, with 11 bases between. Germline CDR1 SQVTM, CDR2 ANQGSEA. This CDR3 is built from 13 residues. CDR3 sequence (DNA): TGCAGCGTTCTAACGCCCAACACAGATACGCAGTATTTT. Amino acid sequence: CSVLTPNTDTQYF.

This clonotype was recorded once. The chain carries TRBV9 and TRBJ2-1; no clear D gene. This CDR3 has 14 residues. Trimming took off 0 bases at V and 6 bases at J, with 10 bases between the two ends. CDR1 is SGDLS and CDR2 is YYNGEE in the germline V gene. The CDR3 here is CASSVDGLSNEQFF. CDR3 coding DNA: TGTGCCAGCAGCGTAGACGGTCTAAGCAATGAGCAGTTCTTC.

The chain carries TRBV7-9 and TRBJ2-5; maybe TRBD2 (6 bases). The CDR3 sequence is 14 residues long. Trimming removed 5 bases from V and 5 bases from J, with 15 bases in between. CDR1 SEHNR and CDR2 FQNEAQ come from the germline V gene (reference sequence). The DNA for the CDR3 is TGTGCCAGCAGCGCCAGGACCCGGGAGGAGACCCAGTACTTC. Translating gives CASSARTREETQYF. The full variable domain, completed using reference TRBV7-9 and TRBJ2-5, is DTGVSQNPRHKITKRGQNVTFRCDPISEHNRLYWYRQTLGQGPEFLTYFQNEAQLEKSRLLSDRFSAERPKGSFSTLEIQRTEQGDSAMYLCASSARTREETQYFGPGTRLLVL.

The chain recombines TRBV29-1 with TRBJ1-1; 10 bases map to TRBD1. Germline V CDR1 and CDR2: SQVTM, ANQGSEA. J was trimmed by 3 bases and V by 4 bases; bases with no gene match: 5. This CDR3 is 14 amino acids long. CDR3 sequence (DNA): TGCAGCGTTGGGGAGGGACAGGGGTACACTGAAGCTTTCTTT. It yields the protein CSVGEGQGYTEAFF.

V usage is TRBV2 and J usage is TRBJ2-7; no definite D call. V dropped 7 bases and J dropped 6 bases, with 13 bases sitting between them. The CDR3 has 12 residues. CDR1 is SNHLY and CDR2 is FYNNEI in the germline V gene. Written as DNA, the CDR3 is TGTGCCAGCAATTGGAAAAAGAGCGAGCAGTACTTC. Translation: CASNWKKSEQYF.

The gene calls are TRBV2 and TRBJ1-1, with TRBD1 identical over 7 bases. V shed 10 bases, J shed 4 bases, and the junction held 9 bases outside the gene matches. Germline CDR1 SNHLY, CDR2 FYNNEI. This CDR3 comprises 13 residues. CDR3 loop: CATLQGWSTEAFF. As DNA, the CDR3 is TGTGCCACCTTACAGGGGTGGTCCACTGAAGCTTTCTTT.

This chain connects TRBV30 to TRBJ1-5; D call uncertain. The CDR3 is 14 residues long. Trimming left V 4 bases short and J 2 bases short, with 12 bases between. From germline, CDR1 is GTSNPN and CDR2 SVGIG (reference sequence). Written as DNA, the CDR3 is TGTGCCTGGACCCCCGGTGGAGGCAATCAGCCCCAGCATTTT. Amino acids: CAWTPGGGNQPQHF.

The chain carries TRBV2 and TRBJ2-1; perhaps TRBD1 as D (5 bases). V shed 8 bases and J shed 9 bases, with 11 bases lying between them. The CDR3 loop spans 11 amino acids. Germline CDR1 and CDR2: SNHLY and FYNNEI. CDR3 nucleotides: TGTGCCAGCGTCGGTACAGGTGAGCAGTTCTTC. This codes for CASVGTGEQFF.

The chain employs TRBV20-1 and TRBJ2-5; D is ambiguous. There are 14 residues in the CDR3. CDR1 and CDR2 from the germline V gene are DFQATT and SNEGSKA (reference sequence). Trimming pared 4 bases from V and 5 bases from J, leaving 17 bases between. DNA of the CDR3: TGCAGTGCTAACTCGGTGGTTTCGGGCGAGACCCAGTACTTC. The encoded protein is CSANSVVSGETQYF.

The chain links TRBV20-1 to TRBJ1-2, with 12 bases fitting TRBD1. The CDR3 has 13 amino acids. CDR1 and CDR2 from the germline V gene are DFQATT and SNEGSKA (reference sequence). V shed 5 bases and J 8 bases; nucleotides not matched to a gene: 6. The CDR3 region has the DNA TGCAGTGCTGGGACAGGGGGCGATTTCGGCTACACCTTC. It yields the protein CSAGTGGDFGYTF.

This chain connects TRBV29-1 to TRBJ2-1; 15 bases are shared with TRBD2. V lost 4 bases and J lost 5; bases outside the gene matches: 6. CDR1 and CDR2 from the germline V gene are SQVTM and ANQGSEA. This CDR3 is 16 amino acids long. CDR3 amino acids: CSVAWTSGGADNEQFF. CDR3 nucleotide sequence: TGCAGCGTTGCGTGGACTAGCGGGGGGGCCGACAATGAGCAGTTCTTC.